Following are 19 T cell receptor beta chains from one sample sequenced in a study of OX40 agonist ivuxolimab in advanced cancers. The library relied on the immunoSEQ multiplex PCR assay. Imported from immuneACCESS, the table was reduced by TCRdb to in-frame sequences with V and J called. These copies leave out some clones; in studies compared against another copy, an unresolved V gene accounts for under half, and the cause of the remainder is not known. In all, the sample holds some 43,000 clones, and more than 75% of those were seen once. About 40% of the sample is in the top ten clones. Sequenced here: CD4+ or CD8+ T cells sorted from blood, sampled in a trial of the OX40 agonist ivuxolimab. The source is an adult with an advanced solid tumor such as melanoma, head and neck, liver or kidney cancer.

The rearrangement uses TRBV7-7 and TRBJ2-2; D is uncertain. Trimming cost V 5 bases and J 4 bases, with 20 bases left between them. The V gene's germline CDR1 is SSHAT and CDR2 FNYEAQ (reference sequence). The CDR3 runs to 17 residues. The chain's CDR3 is CASSPDGPTGATGELFF. The CDR3 DNA reads TGTGCCAGCAGCCCGGACGGGCCTACTGGAGCCACCGGGGAGCTGTTTTTT.

The J gene is TRBJ2-1, the V gene TRBV29-1, with D hard to call. The CDR3 covers 12 residues. V was pared by 0 bases and J by 6 bases, with 6 bases between. Germline-derived CDR1 and CDR2 are SQVTM and ANQGSEA. The DNA for the CDR3 is TGCAGCGTTGAAGAGAGCTCCAATGAGCAGTTCTTC. Its protein is CSVEESSNEQFF.

The rearrangement uses TRBV7-9 and TRBJ2-7; D may be TRBD2 (5 bases). Germline V gives CDR1 SEHNR, CDR2 FQNEAQ (reference sequence). V shed 4 bases and J shed 7 bases, with 11 bases lying between them. The CDR3 is made up of 12 amino acids. In nucleotides, the CDR3 is TGTGCCAGCAGCTCCGGACTGAGGGAGCAGTACTTC. This sequence encodes CASSSGLREQYF.

The chain couples TRBV5-1 to TRBJ2-5, with D uncertain. Trimming took 0 bases from V and 1 from J, leaving 7 bases between them. CDR1 is SGHRS, CDR2 YFSETQ, per germline. CDR3 length: 14 amino acids. This CDR3 is CASSLAGSQETQYF. The CDR3, as DNA: TGCGCCAGCAGCTTGGCCGGCAGCCAAGAGACCCAGTACTTC. Based on the CDR3 plus reference TRBV5-1 and TRBJ2-5, the full variable domain is KAGVTQTPRYLIKTRGQQVTLSCSPISGHRSVSWYQQTPGQGLQFLFEYFSETQRNKGNFPGRFSGRQFSNSRSEMNVSTLELGDSALYLCASSLAGSQETQYFGPGTRLLVL.

On this clone: One junction end disagrees with the germline gene, perhaps due to a read error. J is TRBJ2-3 and V is TRBV7-7, with D uncertain. The CDR3 has 13 amino acids. CDR1 is SSHAT and CDR2 is FNYEAQ in the germline V gene (reference sequence). Written as DNA, the CDR3 is TGTGCTAGCAGCAGCTTACTGGCAGATACGCAGTATTTT. Translated, it gives CASSSLLADTQYF.

The gene calls are TRBV2 and TRBJ2-4, with D unresolved. Germline lookup yields CDR1 SNHLY and CDR2 FYNNEI. V lost 1 base, J lost 1 base, and 5 bases lay in between. The CDR3 runs to 14 residues. CDR3 DNA: TGTGCCAGCAGTGAAGATGGGGCCAAAAACATTCAGTACTTC. It is translated as CASSEDGAKNIQYF. Filled out from reference TRBV2 and TRBJ2-4, the complete variable domain reads EPEVTQTPSHQVTQMGQEVILRCVPISNHLYFYWYRQILGQKVEFLVSFYNNEISEKSEIFDDQFSVERPDGSNFTLKIRSTKLEDSAMYFCASSEDGAKNIQYFGAGTRLSVL.

The chain uses TRBV28 and TRBJ1-1, with TRBD1 as a possible D gene (6 bases). The V gene lost 5 bases and the J gene lost 1 base, with 17 bases spanning the gap. CDR1 and CDR2 (germline): MDHEN, SYDVKM. There are 16 residues in the CDR3. The CDR3 protein is CASSPEVGAGNTEAFF. Written as DNA, the CDR3 is TGTGCCAGCAGTCCCGAGGTGGGGGCAGGGAACACTGAAGCTTTCTTT.

The gene calls are TRBV9 and TRBJ1-2, with D maybe TRBD1 (5 bases). CDR3 length equals 14 residues. Germline loops: CDR1 SGDLS, CDR2 YYNGEE. V shed 0 bases and J shed 8 bases, with 14 bases lying between them. The CDR3 loop is CASSVDPGGRGYTF. Here the CDR3 DNA reads TGTGCCAGCAGCGTAGATCCGGGGGGACGGGGCTACACCTTC.

This clone was seen a single time. The gene calls are TRBV7-8 and TRBJ1-3, with 7 bases aligning to TRBD1. The ends lost 5 bases at V and 3 bases at J; junction bases unmatched: 7. The CDR3 contains 15 residues. Germline V gene sequence: CDR1 SGHVS, CDR2 FQNEAQ. In DNA form, the CDR3 reads TGTGCCAGCAGCCTCGACAGGGCAGGTGGAAACACCATATATTTT. It encodes CASSLDRAGGNTIYF.

The J gene is TRBJ2-2, the V gene TRBV18, with 7 bases matching TRBD1. Germline values: CDR1 KGHSH, CDR2 LQKENI. This CDR3 is built from 15 residues. Unmatched junction bases numbered 5, after V lost 6 bases and J lost 1 base. In DNA form, the CDR3 reads TGTGCCAGCTCGCCGACAGGGAGGAACACCGGGGAGCTGTTTTTT. Translated, it gives CASSPTGRNTGELFF.

This rearrangement joins TRBV5-1 to TRBJ2-3; 8 nucleotides align to TRBD1. Germline V gene sequence: CDR1 SGHRS, CDR2 YFSETQ. V was clipped by 4 bases and J by 2 bases; unmatched bases: 18. This CDR3 comprises 19 residues. The CDR3 coding sequence is TGCGCCAGCAGCGACCCGGACAGGGAATCTTTACCCCACACAGATACGCAGTATTTT. It translates to CASSDPDRESLPHTDTQYF.

This clone has a single count. The chain uses TRBV28 and TRBJ1-3; 8 bases are shared with TRBD1. The germline V gene has CDR1 MDHEN and CDR2 SYDVKM. The V gene end was trimmed by 6 bases and the J gene end by 0 bases; junction bases not matched to a gene: 7. The CDR3 loop spans 16 amino acids. CDR3 bases: TGTGCCAGCAGCCGGGACAGGCTCCTCTCTGGAAACACCATATATTTT. Translating it yields CASSRDRLLSGNTIYF.

The J gene is TRBJ2-3, the V gene TRBV7-9; 11 bases are shared with TRBD2. This CDR3 is built from 16 residues. The junction had 10 bases not matched to a gene; V was cut back by 4 bases and J by 7 bases. The germline CDR1 and CDR2 sequences are SEHNR and FQNEAQ (reference sequence). For the CDR3, the DNA is TGTGCCAGCAGCTCTGCCTTAGCGGGGGGGTTGTATACGCAGTATTTT. Translation gives CASSSALAGGLYTQYF.

The chain has TRBV6-6 and TRBJ1-4; D ambiguous. The CDR3 consists of 12 residues. V lost 6 bases and J 6 bases, leaving 8 bases between the germline ends. The germline V gene encodes CDR1 MNHNY and CDR2 SVGAGI (reference sequence). The CDR3 region is CASRAEDEKLFF. The DNA of the CDR3 is TGTGCCAGCAGAGCAGAGGATGAAAAACTGTTTTTT.

The rearrangement uses TRBV5-1 and TRBJ2-6, with TRBD1 matching 8 bases. CDR1 is SGHRS, CDR2 YFSETQ, per germline. This CDR3 is 19 amino acids long. With 4 bases clipped from V and 2 bases from J, the junction kept 14 bases outside the gene matches. CDR3 amino acids: CASSPPKQGVRPGANVLTF. CDR3 sequence (DNA): TGCGCCAGCAGCCCCCCTAAACAGGGGGTCCGCCCTGGGGCCAACGTCCTGACTTTC.

This clone occurred a few times. The rearrangement links TRBV7-2 to TRBJ1-5; D remains ambiguous. V lost 2 bases, J lost 4 bases, and 6 bases lay in between. Per the germline V gene, CDR1 is SGHTA and CDR2 is FQGNSA. CDR3 size: 13 residues. CDR3 nucleotide sequence: TGTGCCAGCAGCTTACGGCGGAATCAGCCCCAGCATTTT. Residues: CASSLRRNQPQHF. The whole variable domain, remainder taken from reference TRBV7-2 and TRBJ1-5, is GAGVSQSPSNKVTEKGKDVELRCDPISGHTALYWYRQSLGQGLEFLIYFQGNSAPDKSGLPSDRFSAERTGGSVSTLTIQRTQQEDSAVYLCASSLRRNQPQHFGDGTRLSIL.

This clone was picked up a small number of times. The CDR3 sequence: CASSYFDRGNYEQYF. The CDR3 DNA follows: TGTGCCAGCAGTTACTTCGACAGGGGGAACTACGAGCAGTACTTC. The chain links TRBV6-6 to TRBJ2-7, with TRBD1 matching over 9 bases. The V gene end was trimmed by 1 base and the J gene end by 3 bases; junction bases not matched to a gene: 4. Germline assignment: CDR1 MNHNY and CDR2 SVGAGI (reference sequence). The CDR3 totals 15 residues.

In nucleotides, the CDR3 is TGTGCCAGCAGCCAAGAGCAGGGACCTAACTATGGCTACACCTTC. Translated: CASSQEQGPNYGYTF. The chain is built from TRBV14 and TRBJ1-2; maybe TRBD1 (5 bases). The CDR3 is 15 residues long. The V end lost 0 bases, the J end lost 0 bases, and 8 bases lay between the germline ends. The germline gives CDR1 SGHDN, CDR2 FVKESK.

The V gene is TRBV7-6, the J gene TRBJ2-3; no definite D call. The CDR3 contains 13 residues. V lost 1 base and J 5 bases, leaving 7 bases between the germline ends. The germline CDR1 and CDR2 sequences are SGHVS and FNYEAQ. CDR3 region: CASSLGTVDTQYF. CDR3 nucleotide sequence: TGTGCCAGCAGCTTAGGGACGGTAGATACGCAGTATTTT.